This is a list of T cell receptor beta chains from one sample in a study of T cell repertoires in cytomegalovirus infection. TCRdb passed the reads through MiXCR, listing each CDR3 protein once. This table has a few hundred thousand distinct CDR3 sequences, about 17% appearing once. Sequencing used CD8+ T cells from PBMCs. The receptors stem from a human donor in good health (CMV status not recorded). Some clones in this sample may be carry-over from other donors' samples. CDR3s include the opening cysteine and the closing phenylalanine or tryptophan. Fields, in order: V gene, clone size, D gene, J gene, CDR3 protein, CDR3 DNA. D genes are given only for firm matches. The size of a clone is reported for some rows only, either as once, few or many, or as a class for expanded clones.

v_call: TRBV20-1; clone_size: NA; d_call: TRBD2; j_call: TRBJ2-7; cdr3_aa: CSASGTSGGSYEQYF; cdr3_nt: TGCAGTGCTAGTGGGACTAGCGGGGGGTCCTACGAGCAGTACTTC
v_call: TRBV20-1; clone_size: few; d_call: TRBD1; j_call: TRBJ2-6; cdr3_aa: CSATDRGVSGANVLTF; cdr3_nt: TGCAGTGCTACGGACAGGGGAGTATCTGGGGCCAACGTCCTGACTTTC
v_call: TRBV19; clone_size: few; d_call: NA; j_call: TRBJ1-6; cdr3_aa: CATEGPRRLHF; cdr3_nt: TGTGCCACCGAGGGACCTCGACGCCTCCACTTT
v_call: TRBV28; clone_size: NA; d_call: TRBD1; j_call: TRBJ2-7; cdr3_aa: CASSPGTVGYEQYF; cdr3_nt: TGTGCCAGCTCGCCGGGGACAGTTGGCTACGAGCAGTACTTC
v_call: TRBV4-1; clone_size: many; d_call: TRBD2; j_call: TRBJ2-1; cdr3_aa: CASSQVAGVTSLHNEQFF; cdr3_nt: TGCGCCAGCAGCCAAGTAGCGGGGGTCACCTCCCTTCACAATGAGCAGTTCTTC
v_call: TRBV7-9; clone_size: NA; d_call: NA; j_call: TRBJ1-5; cdr3_aa: CASSLATEPYQPQHF; cdr3_nt: TGTGCCAGCAGCTTGGCAACAGAACCCTATCAGCCCCAGCATTTT
v_call: TRBV6-2/TRBV6-3; clone_size: NA; d_call: TRBD1; j_call: TRBJ2-1; cdr3_aa: CASSYSRTGGLNEQFF; cdr3_nt: TGTGCCAGCAGTTACTCGAGGACAGGGGGCCTTAATGAGCAGTTCTTC
v_call: TRBV4-1; clone_size: many; d_call: NA; j_call: TRBJ1-3; cdr3_aa: CASSQDHPVSGNTIYF; cdr3_nt: TGCGCCAGCAGCCAAGATCATCCGGTCTCTGGAAACACCATATATTTT
v_call: TRBV5-1; clone_size: NA; d_call: TRBD2; j_call: TRBJ2-7; cdr3_aa: CASSPAGGYHEQYF; cdr3_nt: TGCGCCAGCAGCCCCGCGGGGGGATACCACGAGCAGTACTTC
v_call: TRBV12-5; clone_size: NA; d_call: NA; j_call: TRBJ2-5; cdr3_aa: CAIGGAQETQYF; cdr3_nt: TGTGCTATAGGCGGAGCCCAAGAGACCCAGTACTTC
v_call: TRBV19; clone_size: many; d_call: TRBD1; j_call: TRBJ1-1; cdr3_aa: CASRDRGATEAFF; cdr3_nt: TGTGCCAGTAGAGACAGGGGCGCCACTGAAGCTTTCTTT
v_call: TRBV27; clone_size: few; d_call: TRBD1; j_call: TRBJ2-5; cdr3_aa: CASSTVRTGGRETQYF; cdr3_nt: TGTGCCAGCAGTACTGTCCGGACAGGGGGCCGGGAGACCCAGTACTTC
v_call: TRBV6-2/TRBV6-3; clone_size: NA; d_call: NA; j_call: TRBJ2-5; cdr3_aa: CATLPPAYQETQYF; cdr3_nt: TGTGCCACCCTCCCGCCAGCTTATCAAGAGACCCAGTACTTC
v_call: TRBV7-9; clone_size: NA; d_call: NA; j_call: TRBJ2-1; cdr3_aa: CASRDGVPNNEQFF; cdr3_nt: TGTGCCAGCAGGGACGGGGTCCCTAACAATGAGCAGTTCTTC
v_call: TRBV27; clone_size: few; d_call: NA; j_call: TRBJ1-1; cdr3_aa: CASGFSGFTEAFF; cdr3_nt: TGTGCCAGCGGCTTTTCAGGGTTCACTGAAGCTTTCTTT
v_call: TRBV7-2; clone_size: NA; d_call: TRBD2; j_call: TRBJ2-3; cdr3_aa: CASSLASGLAGKYF; cdr3_nt: TGTGCCAGCAGCTTAGCGTCGGGACTAGCGGGGAAGTATTTT
v_call: TRBV7-8; clone_size: many; d_call: TRBD1; j_call: TRBJ2-7; cdr3_aa: CASSSDRGEQYF; cdr3_nt: TGTGCCAGCAGCTCAGACAGGGGCGAGCAGTACTTC
v_call: TRBV5-6; clone_size: few; d_call: NA; j_call: TRBJ1-2; cdr3_aa: CASSPLGRVRVPGYTF; cdr3_nt: TGTGCCAGCAGCCCACTTGGCCGGGTGCGGGTGCCGGGCTACACCTTC
v_call: TRBV29-1; clone_size: NA; d_call: TRBD2; j_call: TRBJ2-3; cdr3_aa: CSVEYPSGTDFDTQYF; cdr3_nt: TGCAGCGTTGAATACCCTAGCGGGACGGATTTTGATACGCAGTATTTT
v_call: TRBV12-3/TRBV12-4; clone_size: many; d_call: NA; j_call: TRBJ1-1; cdr3_aa: CASSFDQAFF; cdr3_nt: TGTGCCAGCAGTTTTGATCAAGCTTTCTTT
v_call: TRBV6-2/TRBV6-3; clone_size: NA; d_call: NA; j_call: TRBJ2-3; cdr3_aa: CASSYSLALTDTQYF; cdr3_nt: TGTGCCAGCAGTTACTCACTTGCCCTCACAGATACGCAGTATTTT
v_call: TRBV29-1; clone_size: few; d_call: NA; j_call: TRBJ2-3; cdr3_aa: CSVARPSENTQYF; cdr3_nt: TGCAGCGTTGCCCGTCCTAGCGAGAATACGCAGTATTTT
v_call: TRBV7-9; clone_size: many; d_call: NA; j_call: TRBJ1-4; cdr3_aa: CASSFRGGEKLFF; cdr3_nt: TGTGCCAGCAGCTTCCGGGGCGGGGAAAAACTGTTTTTT
v_call: TRBV28; clone_size: many; d_call: NA; j_call: TRBJ2-7; cdr3_aa: CASSLGLPSEQYF; cdr3_nt: TGTGCCAGCAGTCTGGGTCTCCCCTCCGAGCAGTACTTC
v_call: TRBV6-2/TRBV6-3; clone_size: NA; d_call: NA; j_call: TRBJ1-5; cdr3_aa: CASSNLDTYLSNQPQHF; cdr3_nt: TGTGCCAGCAGCAATCTAGACACCTACCTTAGCAATCAGCCCCAGCATTTT
v_call: TRBV15; clone_size: few; d_call: NA; j_call: TRBJ1-1; cdr3_aa: CATSRAGATEAFF; cdr3_nt: TGTGCCACCAGCAGAGCGGGGGCCACTGAAGCTTTCTTT
v_call: TRBV7-4; clone_size: NA; d_call: NA; j_call: TRBJ2-7; cdr3_aa: CASSSFLDEQYF; cdr3_nt: TGTGCCAGCAGCTCGTTCCTCGACGAGCAGTACTTC
v_call: TRBV6-5; clone_size: few; d_call: NA; j_call: TRBJ2-3; cdr3_aa: CASSYSGALEQYF; cdr3_nt: TGTGCCAGCAGTTACTCGGGAGCTCTTGAGCAGTATTTT
v_call: TRBV28; clone_size: few; d_call: NA; j_call: TRBJ2-7; cdr3_aa: CASKPSVSSYEQYF; cdr3_nt: TGTGCCAGCAAGCCTTCAGTCAGCTCCTACGAGCAGTACTTC
v_call: TRBV10-3; clone_size: few; d_call: NA; j_call: TRBJ2-7; cdr3_aa: CAISLGGASYEQYF; cdr3_nt: TGTGCCATCAGCCTGGGGGGGGCCTCCTACGAGCAGTACTTC
v_call: TRBV6-2/TRBV6-3; clone_size: NA; d_call: TRBD2; j_call: TRBJ2-5; cdr3_aa: CASSYPRTSADRETQYF; cdr3_nt: TGTGCCAGCAGTTATCCAAGGACTAGTGCAGACAGAGAGACCCAGTACTTC
v_call: TRBV6-2/TRBV6-3; clone_size: many; d_call: NA; j_call: TRBJ2-7; cdr3_aa: CASSQLRDIAYEQYF; cdr3_nt: TGTGCCAGCAGTCAACTCCGGGACATCGCCTACGAGCAGTACTTC
v_call: TRBV12-3/TRBV12-4; clone_size: many; d_call: TRBD1; j_call: TRBJ1-1; cdr3_aa: CASTAGTGNTEAFF; cdr3_nt: TGTGCCAGCACCGCCGGGACAGGAAACACTGAAGCTTTCTTT
v_call: TRBV6-2/TRBV6-3; clone_size: NA; d_call: TRBD1; j_call: TRBJ2-5; cdr3_aa: CASSPTGGRETQYF; cdr3_nt: TGTGCCAGCAGCCCGACAGGGGGCAGGGAGACCCAGTACTTC
v_call: TRBV10-3; clone_size: many; d_call: TRBD2; j_call: TRBJ2-5; cdr3_aa: CAISSIGTSGRETQYF; cdr3_nt: TGTGCCATCAGTTCAATAGGGACTAGCGGGAGGGAGACCCAGTACTTC
v_call: TRBV15; clone_size: NA; d_call: TRBD1; j_call: TRBJ2-1; cdr3_aa: CATSRPRTGNNEQFF; cdr3_nt: TGTGCCACCAGCAGACCGAGGACAGGGAACAATGAGCAGTTCTTC